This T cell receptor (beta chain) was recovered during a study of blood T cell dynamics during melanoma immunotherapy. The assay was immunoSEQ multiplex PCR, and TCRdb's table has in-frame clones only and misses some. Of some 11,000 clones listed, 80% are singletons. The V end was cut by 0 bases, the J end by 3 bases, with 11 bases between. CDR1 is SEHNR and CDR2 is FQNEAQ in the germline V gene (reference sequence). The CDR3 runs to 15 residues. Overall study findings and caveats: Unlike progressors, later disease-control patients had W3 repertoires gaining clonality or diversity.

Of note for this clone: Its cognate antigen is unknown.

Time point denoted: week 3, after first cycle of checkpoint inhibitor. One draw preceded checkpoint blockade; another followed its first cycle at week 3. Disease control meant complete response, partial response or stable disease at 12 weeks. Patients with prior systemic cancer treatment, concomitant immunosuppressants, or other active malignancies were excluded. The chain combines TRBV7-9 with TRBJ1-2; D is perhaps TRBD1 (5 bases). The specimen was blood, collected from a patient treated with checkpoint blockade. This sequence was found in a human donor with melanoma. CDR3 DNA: TGTGCCAGCAGCTTAGCGGGAGGGGTGTACTATGGCTACACCTTC. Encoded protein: CASSLAGGVYYGYTF. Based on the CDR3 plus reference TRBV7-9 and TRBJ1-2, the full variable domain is DTGVSQNPRHKITKRGQNVTFRCDPISEHNRLYWYRQTLGQGPEFLTYFQNEAQLEKSRLLSDRFSAERPKGSFSTLEIQRTEQGDSAMYLCASSLAGGVYYGYTFGSGTRLTVV.